This T cell receptor beta chain was recorded in a study of blood T cell repertoires in COVID-19. Study as a whole: PBMCs, B-cell-depleted T cells, or T cells were the source of the cDNA or gDNA that made up the material.

CDR3 length: 16 residues. The ends lost 1 base at V and 4 bases at J; junction bases unmatched: 7. Germline loops: CDR1 KGHSH, CDR2 LQKENI. Profiled with immunoSEQ multiplex PCR; TCRdb holds only in-frame clones, not every one. Of about 270,000 clones in the sample, about 88% were seen once. Participant reports of clinical history set cohort assignment. Recovered participants had two consecutive negative NP/OP PCR tests, healthcare professional clearance, or symptom resolution. Source material: PBMCs or T cells enriched from blood (not recorded which). The rearrangement uses TRBV18 and TRBJ2-1, with 7 nucleotides matching TRBD2. This receptor was taken from a woman between 50 and 59 years old who had recovered from COVID-19. Here the CDR3 reads CASSPLLAAGYNEQFF. Written as DNA, the CDR3 is TGTGCCAGCTCACCACTATTAGCAGCGGGATACAATGAGCAGTTCTTC.